The clone carrying this TCR beta chain showed up just once. Its target is unknown. Germline V CDR1 and CDR2: MNHEY, SVGAGI. With 3 bases removed from V and 2 bases from J, the gap between germline ends came to 12 bases. The CDR3 length is 15 residues. Sequenced by immunoSEQ multiplex PCR; TCRdb stores in-frame clones only, minus some. The sample records fewer than 120,000 clones, over 85% being singletons. This sample is part of a study of OX40 agonist ivuxolimab in advanced cancers. Study-level information: Ivuxolimab was delivered to patients intravenously every 2 weeks at doses spanning 0.01 to 10 mg/kg. Three patients had partial responses: one hepatocellular carcinoma, two cutaneous melanoma.

Study findings and constraints: CD4+ T cells averaged fewer expanded clones than CD8+ T cells.

The chain uses TRBV6-5 and TRBJ2-3; TRBD1 or TRBD2 may be the D gene (5 bases each). The sample in question was CD4+ or CD8+ T cells sorted from blood, obtained in a trial of the OX40 agonist ivuxolimab. The sequence derives from an adult with an advanced solid tumor such as melanoma, head and neck, liver or kidney cancer. The CDR3 DNA is TGTGCCAGCAGTTATTCCGGGACCAACACAGATACGCAGTATTTT. This codes for CASSYSGTNTDTQYF.